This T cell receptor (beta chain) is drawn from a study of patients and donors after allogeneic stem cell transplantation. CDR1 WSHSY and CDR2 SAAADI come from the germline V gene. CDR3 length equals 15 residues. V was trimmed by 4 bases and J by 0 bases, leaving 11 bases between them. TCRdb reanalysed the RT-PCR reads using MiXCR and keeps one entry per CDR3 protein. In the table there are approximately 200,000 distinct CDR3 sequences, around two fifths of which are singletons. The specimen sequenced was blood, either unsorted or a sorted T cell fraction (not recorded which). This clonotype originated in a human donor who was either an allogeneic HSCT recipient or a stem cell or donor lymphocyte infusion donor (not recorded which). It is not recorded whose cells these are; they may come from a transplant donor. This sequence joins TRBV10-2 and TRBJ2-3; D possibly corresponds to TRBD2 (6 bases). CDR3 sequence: CASSGDGTSTDTQYF. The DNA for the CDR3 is TGCGCCAGCAGTGGGGACGGGACTAGCACAGATACGCAGTATTTT.